The next 32 T cell receptor beta chains were all read from a single sample in a study of lymphopenia after photon versus proton radiotherapy. Sequenced by immunoSEQ multiplex PCR; TCRdb stores in-frame clones only, minus some. The repertoire consists of tens of thousands of clones, with more than 90% occurring once and the leading ten covering under 20%. The sequencing here drew on peripheral blood, taken from a patient treated with photon-based radiotherapy. These receptors were collected from a woman in her 40s with cholangiocarcinoma.

The chain uses TRBV27 and TRBJ1-1; possible D gene TRBD1, 6 bases. Germline CDR1 MNHEY, CDR2 SMNVEV (reference sequence). V was cut by 7 bases and J by 1 base, with 13 bases left in between. This CDR3 contains 14 residues. Here the CDR3 reads CASTWTAGNTEAFF. The CDR3, as DNA: TGTGCCAGCACTTGGACAGCGGGGAACACTGAAGCTTTCTTT.

The CDR3 here is CASKVVGYNEQFF. The CDR3 DNA reads as TGTGCCAGTAAAGTGGTCGGATACAATGAGCAGTTCTTC. The V call is TRBV19, the J call TRBJ2-1; D is ambiguous. Germline CDR1 LNHDA, CDR2 SQIVND (reference sequence). The CDR3 spans 13 residues. Trimming took 7 bases from V and 4 from J, leaving 11 bases between them.

The V call is TRBV15, the J call TRBJ1-1; no clear D gene. The CDR3 totals 15 residues. CDR1 and CDR2 from the germline V gene are LNHNV and YYDKDF (reference sequence). V was shortened by 3 bases and J by 1 base, with 12 bases between the two germline ends. CDR3 region: CATSSTVIQNTEAFF. CDR3 nucleotide sequence: TGTGCCACCAGCAGTACTGTCATACAGAACACTGAAGCTTTCTTT.

This chain joins TRBV7-3 and TRBJ2-1; 10 nucleotides align to TRBD2. V lost 6 bases to trimming and J lost 7 bases; unmatched junction nucleotides: 6. The CDR3 consists of 14 residues. Per the germline V gene, CDR1 is SGHTA and CDR2 is FQGTGA. Here the CDR3 reads CASSLAGVKNEQFF. The CDR3 DNA reads as TGTGCCAGCAGTCTAGCGGGAGTTAAGAATGAGCAGTTCTTC.

The chain combines TRBV23-1 with TRBJ1-5; weak D call: TRBD1 (6 bases). TRBV23-1 is known as an ORF, though its function is uncertain. Trimming shortened V by 0 bases and J by 3 bases, and 15 bases separated the two germline ends. This CDR3 is built from 17 residues. The CDR3 DNA sequence: TGCGCCAGCAGTCAATCAAGGGGGTATCGGGACAATCAGCCCCAGCATTTT. Translating it yields CASSQSRGYRDNQPQHF.

The gene calls are TRBV4-1 and TRBJ2-7; 7 bases fit TRBD2. Losses at the gene ends were 2 bases for V and 5 bases for J; bases not matched to a gene: 9. From germline, CDR1 is MGHRA and CDR2 YSYEKL. This CDR3 is 15 amino acids long. CDR3 amino acids: CASSQPRTRSNEQYF. The CDR3 DNA follows: TGCGCCAGCAGCCAACCGCGGACTAGGAGCAACGAGCAGTACTTC.

This sequence joins TRBV5-1 and TRBJ2-6; 8 bases are a match to TRBD1. J lost 1 base, V lost 0 bases, and 9 bases had no gene match. Per the germline V gene, CDR1 is SGHRS and CDR2 is YFSETQ. The CDR3 contains 19 residues. The CDR3 spells CASSLALGQVRSGANVLTF. DNA of the CDR3: TGCGCCAGCAGCTTGGCTTTGGGACAGGTTAGGTCTGGGGCCAACGTCCTGACTTTC.

The J gene is TRBJ2-2, the V gene TRBV18, with D tentatively TRBD1 (6 bases). V was trimmed by 3 bases and J by 1 base, leaving 9 bases between them. CDR1 and CDR2 (germline): KGHSH, LQKENI. CDR3 length: 15 residues. CDR3 sequence: CASSPQTGNTGELFF. The CDR3 region has the DNA TGTGCCAGCTCACCTCAGACAGGGAACACCGGGGAGCTGTTTTTT. The full variable domain, rest sourced from reference TRBV18 and TRBJ2-2, is NAGVMQNPRHLVRRRGQEARLRCSPMKGHSHVYWYRQLPEEGLKFMVYLQKENIIDESGMPKERFSAEFPKEGPSILRIQQVVRGDSAAYFCASSPQTGNTGELFFGEGSRLTVL.

CDR3 nucleotide sequence: TGCAGCGCCTGTAGCGGGAGGGCCGTGAATGAGCAGTTCTTC. It encodes CSACSGRAVNEQFF. The rearrangement links TRBV29-1 to TRBJ2-1, with 11 bases aligning to TRBD2. The CDR3 is made up of 14 amino acids. The germline gives CDR1 SQVTM, CDR2 ANQGSEA. V dropped 7 bases and J dropped 7; count of bases not matched to a gene: 9.

CDR3 in amino acids: CATLKTGKDTEAFF. Written as DNA, the CDR3 is TGTGCCACTCTTAAGACAGGGAAGGACACTGAAGCTTTCTTT. This chain uses TRBV19 with TRBJ1-1, with 7 nucleotides matching TRBD1. Germline V lookup: CDR1 LNHDA, CDR2 SQIVND (reference sequence). Trimming at V came to 10 bases and at J to 3 bases, leaving 11 bases not matched to a gene. The CDR3 is 14 amino acids.

This rearrangement joins TRBV5-1 to TRBJ2-5, with no clear D. Per the germline V gene, CDR1 is SGHRS and CDR2 is YFSETQ. Trimming pared 2 bases from V and 2 bases from J, leaving 1 base between. The CDR3 loop spans 11 amino acids. The CDR3, as DNA: TGCGCCAGCAGCTTACAAGAGACCCAGTACTTC. This codes for CASSLQETQYF.

The CDR3 spells CAWSVRRTGGWETQYF. Here the CDR3 DNA reads TGTGCCTGGAGTGTACGCCGGACAGGGGGCTGGGAGACCCAGTACTTC. This rearrangement joins TRBV30 to TRBJ2-5, with 11 positions matching TRBD1. The CDR3 sequence is 16 residues long. Germline-derived CDR1 and CDR2 are GTSNPN and SVGIG (reference sequence). The J segment lost 5 bases and the V segment lost 0 bases, leaving 8 bases of the junction unmatched.

The V and J genes are TRBV27 and TRBJ1-1; D unclear. The germline V and J ends were trimmed by 3 bases and 1 base, with 12 bases remaining between them. The CDR3 runs 15 residues. Germline loops: CDR1 MNHEY, CDR2 SMNVEV (reference sequence). DNA of the CDR3: TGTGCCAGCAGTTTGTGGAACGTTAAGAACACTGAAGCTTTCTTT. Protein: CASSLWNVKNTEAFF.

In its sample, this clone was seen a few times. The chain couples TRBV2 to TRBJ1-5; possible D gene TRBD1, 6 bases. V lost 4 bases and J 2 bases, leaving 12 bases between the germline ends. The CDR3 spans 15 residues. Per the germline V gene, CDR1 is SNHLY and CDR2 is FYNNEI. CDR3 sequence (DNA): TGTGCCAGCAGTGCCGAGGGGGTTCGCAATCAGCCCCAGCATTTT. Residues: CASSAEGVRNQPQHF. Together with reference TRBV2 and TRBJ1-5, the CDR3 gives the full variable domain: EPEVTQTPSHQVTQMGQEVILRCVPISNHLYFYWYRQILGQKVEFLVSFYNNEISEKSEIFDDQFSVERPDGSNFTLKIRSTKLEDSAMYFCASSAEGVRNQPQHFGDGTRLSIL.

The genes are TRBV6-1 and TRBJ1-5; perhaps TRBD1 as D (6 bases). Germline lookup yields CDR1 MNHNS and CDR2 SASEGT. The CDR3 has 15 amino acids. Trimming shortened V by 8 bases and J by 0 bases, and 14 bases separated the two germline ends. The CDR3 coding sequence is TGTGCCAGCCTATGGACAGCCGATAGCAATCAGCCCCAGCATTTT. It specifies CASLWTADSNQPQHF.

The CDR3 bases are TGTGCCAGCAGCGTAGGGCTAGCGGGGGGACATACTTTGAATGAGCAGTTCTTC. Residues: CASSVGLAGGHTLNEQFF. The rearrangement uses TRBV9 and TRBJ2-1; 11 bases are shared with TRBD2. Germline V gives CDR1 SGDLS, CDR2 YYNGEE. This CDR3 spans 18 amino acids. V shed 0 bases and J 7 bases; nucleotides not matched to a gene: 12.

The chain uses TRBV9 and TRBJ2-1; 11 nucleotides line up with TRBD2. Germline V lookup: CDR1 SGDLS, CDR2 YYNGEE. Trimming at V came to 3 bases and at J to 10 bases, leaving 6 bases not matched to a gene. The CDR3 covers 14 residues. CDR3 residues: CASSGSGGAGEQFF. The CDR3, as DNA: TGTGCCAGCAGCGGTAGCGGGGGGGCGGGAGAGCAGTTCTTC. Drawing the rest from reference TRBV9 and TRBJ2-1, the complete variable domain is DSGVTQTPKHLITATGQRVTLRCSPRSGDLSVYWYQQSLDQGLQFLIQYYNGEERAKGNILERFSAQQFPDLHSELNLSSLELGDSALYFCASSGSGGAGEQFFGPGTRLTVL.

This clone was counted once. The chain links TRBV18 to TRBJ1-3; D is undetermined. The germline V and J ends were trimmed by 5 bases and 0 bases, with 14 bases remaining between them. CDR3 length: 16 amino acids. Germline V lookup: CDR1 KGHSH, CDR2 LQKENI. Written as DNA, the CDR3 is TGTGCCAGCTCAGTAAGCTCTATGGGCTCTGGAAACACCATATATTTT. Translation: CASSVSSMGSGNTIYF.

CDR3 bases: TGTGCCAGCAGTGAAGCAGGGGGCGCCGGGAATGAGCAGTTCTTC. Translated: CASSEAGGAGNEQFF. V usage is TRBV6-1 and J usage is TRBJ2-1; TRBD1 matches 7 bases. The V segment lost 0 bases and the J segment 7 bases; nucleotides outside the gene matches: 6. CDR3 length equals 15 residues. Germline V gene sequence: CDR1 MNHNS, CDR2 SASEGT.

The V and J genes are TRBV30 and TRBJ1-5; 7 positions agree with TRBD1. J lost 6 bases, V lost 7 bases, and 12 bases had no gene match. The CDR3 is 14 residues long. Germline values: CDR1 GTSNPN, CDR2 SVGIG (reference sequence). The CDR3: CASQAGGDGQPQHF. The DNA of the CDR3 is TGTGCCTCCCAGGCAGGGGGGGATGGTCAGCCCCAGCATTTT. The whole variable domain, remainder taken from reference TRBV30 and TRBJ1-5, is SQTIHQWPATLVQPVGSPLSLECTVEGTSNPNLYWYRQAAGRGLQLLFYSVGIGQISSEVPQNLSASRPQDRQFILSSKKLLLSDSGFYLCASQAGGDGQPQHFGDGTRLSIL.

The rearrangement uses TRBV5-6 and TRBJ2-7; TRBD1 is a possible D gene (5 bases). Germline V gene data show CDR1 as SGHDT and CDR2 as YYEEEE. This CDR3 is 14 amino acids long. Trimming left V 5 bases short and J 0 bases short, with 12 bases between. The CDR3 DNA sequence: TGTGCCAGCAGTTACAGGTCGTACTCCTACGAGCAGTACTTC. Translating gives CASSYRSYSYEQYF.

The gene calls are TRBV28 and TRBJ1-1; TRBD1 matches 10 bases. CDR1 is MDHEN, CDR2 SYDVKM, per germline. The length of the CDR3 is 13 residues. The trim removed 7 bases at V and 6 bases at J, leaving 5 bases unmatched. As DNA, the CDR3 is TGTGCCAGCACCAGACAGGGGGCTTCTGAAGCTTTCTTT. Translation: CASTRQGASEAFF.

The chain links TRBV28 to TRBJ2-1; the D call may be TRBD1 or TRBD2 (7 bases each). In germline, CDR1 is MDHEN, CDR2 SYDVKM. V lost 6 bases and J lost 4, with 19 bases in between. The CDR3 length is 16 residues. The CDR3 coding sequence is TGTGCCAGCAGCCTTAGGGGAGGGGGCTTTTACAATGAGCAGTTCTTC. Translating it yields CASSLRGGGFYNEQFF.

This sequence joins TRBV5-6 and TRBJ2-7; D possibly corresponds to TRBD1 (6 bases). The germline V gene has CDR1 SGHDT and CDR2 YYEEEE. V was shortened by 1 base and J by 2 bases, with 7 bases between the two germline ends. The CDR3 has 13 residues. In DNA, the CDR3 is TGTGCCAGCAGCTTGACAGGGACCTACGAGCAGTACTTC. Its protein is CASSLTGTYEQYF.

This sequence joins TRBV6-5 and TRBJ2-7; a possible D gene is TRBD1 (5 bases). The CDR3 loop spans 13 amino acids. Trimming left V 6 bases short and J 1 base short, with 10 bases between. CDR1 and CDR2 (germline): MNHEY, SVGAGI. The CDR3: CASSSTGSYEQYF. DNA for the CDR3: TGTGCCAGCAGCTCCACAGGTTCCTACGAGCAGTACTTC.

V is TRBV30 and J is TRBJ1-4; D is uncertain. Germline V CDR1 and CDR2: GTSNPN, SVGIG (reference sequence). V lost 3 bases, J lost 5 bases, and 10 bases lay in between. The CDR3 runs 13 residues. This CDR3 reads CAWRRQPNEKLFF. The CDR3 nucleotides read TGTGCCTGGAGACGGCAGCCGAATGAAAAACTGTTTTTT.

This clone has a handful of counts. The chain recombines TRBV4-1 with TRBJ1-5; possibly TRBD1 for D (6 bases). V dropped 1 base and J dropped 1 base, with 17 bases sitting between them. This CDR3 spans 18 amino acids. Per the germline V gene, CDR1 is MGHRA and CDR2 is YSYEKL. The CDR3 bases are TGCGCCAGCAGCCAAGTCGGATTAGGCACAGGGAGCAATCAGCCCCAGCATTTT. Its protein is CASSQVGLGTGSNQPQHF.

This chain joins TRBV7-9 and TRBJ1-3; possibly TRBD1 for D (6 bases). CDR1 is SEHNR, CDR2 FQNEAQ, per germline (reference sequence). V lost 3 bases, J lost 1 base, and 10 bases lay in between. The CDR3 length is 15 residues. The CDR3 spells CASSLSQGSGNTIYF. In DNA form, the CDR3 reads TGTGCCAGCAGCTTGTCACAGGGTTCTGGAAACACCATATATTTT.

The J gene is TRBJ2-1, the V gene TRBV5-1, with D possibly called TRBD1 or TRBD2 (5 bases each). Between the trimmed V and J ends, which lost 4 bases and 7 bases, there was a span of 27 bases. This CDR3 has 18 amino acids. The germline V gene encodes CDR1 SGHRS and CDR2 YFSETQ. DNA for the CDR3: TGCGCCAGCAGCCCCCAGGGTAGTAGTAGCGTAGCCGGAAATGAGCAGTTCTTC. This translates into CASSPQGSSSVAGNEQFF.

CDR3 protein: CASSPRGLRNTEAFF. In nucleotides, the CDR3 is TGTGCCAGCAGCCCCCGTGGGCTGAGAAACACTGAAGCTTTCTTT. The chain carries TRBV11-2 and TRBJ1-1; D ambiguous. The germline V gene has CDR1 SGHAT and CDR2 FQNNGV. Trimming removed 5 bases at V and 2 bases at J, with 15 bases between. This CDR3 contains 15 residues.

Only a few counts were recorded for this clone. V usage is TRBV19 and J usage is TRBJ2-7; D ambiguous. Germline V gives CDR1 LNHDA, CDR2 SQIVND (reference sequence). This CDR3 has 14 residues. The V and J ends lost 2 bases and 5 bases respectively, with 13 bases between them. The CDR3 DNA sequence: TGTGCCAGTAGTATAATTTGGACCGCCGACGAGCAGTACTTC. Its protein is CASSIIWTADEQYF.

V usage is TRBV15 and J usage is TRBJ2-5; D is unclear. This CDR3 comprises 12 residues. With 0 bases removed from V and 9 bases from J, the gap between germline ends came to 8 bases. Germline V gene sequence: CDR1 LNHNV, CDR2 YYDKDF (reference sequence). This CDR3 is CATSREQWAQYF. As DNA, the CDR3 is TGTGCCACCAGCAGAGAGCAGTGGGCCCAGTACTTC.